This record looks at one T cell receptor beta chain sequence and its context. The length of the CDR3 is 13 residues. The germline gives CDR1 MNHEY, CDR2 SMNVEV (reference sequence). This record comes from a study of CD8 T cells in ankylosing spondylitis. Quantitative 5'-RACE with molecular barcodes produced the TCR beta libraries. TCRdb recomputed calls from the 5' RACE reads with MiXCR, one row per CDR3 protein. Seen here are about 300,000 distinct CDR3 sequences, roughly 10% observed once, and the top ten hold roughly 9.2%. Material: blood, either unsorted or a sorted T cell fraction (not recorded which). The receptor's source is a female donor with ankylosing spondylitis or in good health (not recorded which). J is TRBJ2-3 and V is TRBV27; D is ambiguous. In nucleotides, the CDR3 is TGTGCAGCTTTTTCCCGGCCTTCAGATACGCAGTATTTT. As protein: CAAFSRPSDTQYF.